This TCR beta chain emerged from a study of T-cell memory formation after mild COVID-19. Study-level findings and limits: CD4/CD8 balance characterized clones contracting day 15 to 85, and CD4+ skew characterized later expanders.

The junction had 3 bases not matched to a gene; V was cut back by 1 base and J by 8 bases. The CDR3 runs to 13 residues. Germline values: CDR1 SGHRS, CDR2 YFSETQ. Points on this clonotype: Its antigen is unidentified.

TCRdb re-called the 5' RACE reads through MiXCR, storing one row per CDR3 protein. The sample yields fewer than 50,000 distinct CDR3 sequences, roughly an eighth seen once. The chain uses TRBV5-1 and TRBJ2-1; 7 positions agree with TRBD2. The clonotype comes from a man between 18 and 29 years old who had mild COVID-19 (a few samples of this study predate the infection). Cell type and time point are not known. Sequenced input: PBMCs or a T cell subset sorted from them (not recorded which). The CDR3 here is CASSLNRGDEQFF. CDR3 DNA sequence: TGCGCCAGCAGCTTGAATCGGGGGGATGAGCAGTTCTTC.